These 16 T cell receptor beta chains were sequenced from one sample in a study of blood T cell repertoires in COVID-19. Method: immunoSEQ multiplex PCR; TCRdb's copy keeps in-frame clones and lacks some. The top ten hold 4% to 5% of the sample, which has tens of thousands of clones, 82% seen once. Material: peripheral blood. These receptors were collected from a woman in her fifties or sixties with acute or convalescent COVID-19.

This clone showed up just a few times. The chain joins TRBV7-2 to TRBJ2-3; 9 bases are a match to TRBD1. Unmatched junction bases numbered 9, after V lost 5 bases and J lost 3 bases. Germline CDR1 reads SGHTA; CDR2 reads FQGNSA. The CDR3 covers 16 residues. CDR3: CASSLFDRGWTDTQYF. CDR3 DNA: TGTGCCAGCAGCCTGTTCGACAGGGGGTGGACAGATACGCAGTATTTT. Full variable domain (rest looked up from reference TRBV7-2 and TRBJ2-3): GAGVSQSPSNKVTEKGKDVELRCDPISGHTALYWYRQSLGQGLEFLIYFQGNSAPDKSGLPSDRFSAERTGGSVSTLTIQRTQQEDSAVYLCASSLFDRGWTDTQYFGPGTRLTVL.

This sequence joins TRBV5-1 and TRBJ2-7; TRBD2 matches 9 bases. Germline V gene sequence: CDR1 SGHRS, CDR2 YFSETQ. The CDR3 runs 13 residues. Trimming took 7 bases from V and 2 from J; bases not matched to a gene: 4. The CDR3 DNA follows: TGCGCCAGCGCGGCGGGGGGGCCCTACGAGCAGTACTTC. Translating it yields CASAAGGPYEQYF.

CDR3 coding DNA: TGTGCCAGTAGTACCGGGACACTCAACAATGAGCAGTTCTTC. Its translation: CASSTGTLNNEQFF. This chain links TRBV19 with TRBJ2-1; a weak D match, TRBD1 (6 bases). V dropped 4 bases and J dropped 5 bases, with 12 bases sitting between them. Germline V gene lookup returns CDR1 LNHDA and CDR2 SQIVND (reference sequence). CDR3 length: 14 residues.

Written as DNA, the CDR3 is TGTGCCACCAGTGATTCGACAGGGGGTTGGAACAATGAGCAGTTCTTC. It is translated as CATSDSTGGWNNEQFF. The V gene is TRBV24-1, the J gene TRBJ2-1; TRBD1 matches at 9 bases. The V segment lost 2 bases and the J segment 5 bases; nucleotides outside the gene matches: 6. From germline, CDR1 is KGHDR and CDR2 SFDVKD. The CDR3 loop spans 16 amino acids.

The chain is built from TRBV28 and TRBJ1-2; 8 positions match TRBD1. From germline, CDR1 is MDHEN and CDR2 SYDVKM. V gave up 1 base and J gave up 8 bases; unmatched junction bases: 3. The CDR3 contains 13 residues. For the CDR3, the DNA is TGTGCCAGCAGTTTATTGACAGGGGTAGGCTACACCTTC. Amino acids: CASSLLTGVGYTF.

The chain has TRBV18 and TRBJ1-6, with 8 bases identical to TRBD1. V gave up 0 bases and J gave up 6 bases; unmatched junction bases: 4. The CDR3 is 16 amino acids. Germline V gene sequence: CDR1 KGHSH, CDR2 LQKENI. The CDR3 DNA sequence: TGTGCCAGCTCACCACCGTCGACAGGGGCTAATTCACCCCTCCACTTT. This sequence encodes CASSPPSTGANSPLHF.

This chain connects TRBV30 to TRBJ2-3; no firm D call. Germline assignment: CDR1 GTSNPN and CDR2 SVGIG (reference sequence). The length of the CDR3 is 15 residues. V was trimmed by 0 bases and J by 4 bases, leaving 14 bases between them. CDR3 coding DNA: TGTGCCTGGAGTGTACTCAGGCCCCCCGCAGATACGCAGTATTTT. It is translated as CAWSVLRPPADTQYF. Filled out from reference TRBV30 and TRBJ2-3, the complete variable domain reads SQTIHQWPATLVQPVGSPLSLECTVEGTSNPNLYWYRQAAGRGLQLLFYSVGIGQISSEVPQNLSASRPQDRQFILSSKKLLLSDSGFYLCAWSVLRPPADTQYFGPGTRLTVL.

The CDR3 sequence is CASSQAETGSDTQYF. DNA of the CDR3: TGTGCCAGCAGCCAAGCTGAGACAGGGTCGGATACGCAGTATTTT. The V and J genes are TRBV3-1 (or the pseudogene TRBV3-2) and TRBJ2-3; TRBD1 matches 7 bases. Germline V CDR1 and CDR2: LGHDT, YNNKEL (reference sequence). V was pared by 1 base and J by 6 bases, with 7 bases of the junction left unmatched. CDR3 length equals 15 residues.

The V gene is TRBV6-5, the J gene TRBJ1-2, with 9 bases lining up with TRBD1. Germline V gives CDR1 MNHEY, CDR2 SVGAGI. V lost 6 bases and J lost 6; bases outside the gene matches: 8. CDR3 length equals 14 residues. CDR3 in amino acids: CASRLPGQGHGYTF. CDR3 DNA: TGTGCCAGCAGATTACCGGGACAGGGTCATGGCTACACCTTC.

This chain connects TRBV6-6 to TRBJ1-1; the match to TRBD1 covers 9 bases. Germline lookup yields CDR1 MNHNY and CDR2 SVGAGI (reference sequence). V lost 6 bases, J lost 4 bases, and 6 bases stayed unmatched. The CDR3 is 14 residues long. CDR3 loop: CASSRDRASTEAFF. CDR3 nucleotides: TGTGCCAGCAGCCGGGACAGGGCTTCCACTGAAGCTTTCTTT.

This chain connects TRBV11-2 to TRBJ1-1; 8 nucleotides align to TRBD1. The CDR3 is 15 amino acids. Germline trimming cut 8 bases from V and 0 bases from J; bases unmatched to any gene: 8. Germline CDR1 reads SGHAT; CDR2 reads FQNNGV. CDR3 DNA sequence: TGTGCCAGCGCCTCAGGGGGCGGTCTGAACACTGAAGCTTTCTTT. Its translation: CASASGGGLNTEAFF.

The chain uses TRBV4-1 and TRBJ2-5; possible D gene TRBD2, 5 bases. Trimming pared 0 bases from V and 3 bases from J, leaving 17 bases between. This CDR3 is 17 amino acids long. CDR1 is MGHRA and CDR2 is YSYEKL in the germline V gene. The CDR3 sequence: CASSQDLSGSREETQYF. DNA for the CDR3: TGCGCCAGCAGCCAAGACCTGAGTGGGAGTAGAGAAGAGACCCAGTACTTC.

CDR3 sequence: CASSDTGTNYGYTF. The CDR3, as DNA: TGTGCCAGCAGCGACACAGGGACTAACTATGGCTACACCTTC. The V gene is TRBV6-6, the J gene TRBJ1-2, with D possibly TRBD1 on 6 matching bases. There are 14 residues in the CDR3. V shed 6 bases and J shed 0 bases, with 11 bases lying between them. The V gene's germline CDR1 is MNHNY and CDR2 SVGAGI (reference sequence).

The V call is TRBV19, the J call TRBJ1-1; 9 bases line up with TRBD1. From germline, CDR1 is LNHDA and CDR2 SQIVND (reference sequence). There are 16 residues in the CDR3. V dropped 5 bases and J dropped 2; count of bases not matched to a gene: 9. CDR3 nucleotide sequence: TGTGCCAGTAGTGCCGGGACAGGGTCCCTCAACACTGAAGCTTTCTTT. Amino acids: CASSAGTGSLNTEAFF.

The chain recombines TRBV6-5 with TRBJ1-2; no clear D. Per the germline V gene, CDR1 is MNHEY and CDR2 is SVGAGI. The CDR3 runs to 13 residues. Deletions cut 6 bases from V and 0 bases from J, with 8 bases between. The CDR3 sequence: CASSPPTNYGYTF. The CDR3 DNA is TGTGCCAGCAGCCCCCCAACTAACTATGGCTACACCTTC.

The gene calls are TRBV11-3 and TRBJ2-1, with 10 bases identical to TRBD2. Germline CDR1 is SGHNT and CDR2 is YENEEA. The length of the CDR3 is 17 residues. The J segment lost 5 bases and the V segment lost 4 bases, leaving 11 bases of the junction unmatched. The CDR3 DNA reads as TGTGCCAGCAGCTCCTCCCGAGCGGGAGGGCTGAACAATGAGCAGTTCTTC. It specifies CASSSSRAGGLNNEQFF.